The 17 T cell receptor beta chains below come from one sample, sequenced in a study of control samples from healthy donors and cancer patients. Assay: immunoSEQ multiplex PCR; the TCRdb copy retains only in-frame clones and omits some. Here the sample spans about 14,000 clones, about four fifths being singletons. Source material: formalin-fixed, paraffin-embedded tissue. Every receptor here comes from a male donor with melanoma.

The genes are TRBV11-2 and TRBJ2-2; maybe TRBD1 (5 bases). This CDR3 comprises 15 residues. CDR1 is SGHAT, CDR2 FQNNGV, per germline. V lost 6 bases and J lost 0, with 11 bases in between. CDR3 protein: CASRRGPANTGELFF. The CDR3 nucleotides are TGTGCCAGCAGAAGGGGCCCCGCGAACACCGGGGAGCTGTTTTTT.

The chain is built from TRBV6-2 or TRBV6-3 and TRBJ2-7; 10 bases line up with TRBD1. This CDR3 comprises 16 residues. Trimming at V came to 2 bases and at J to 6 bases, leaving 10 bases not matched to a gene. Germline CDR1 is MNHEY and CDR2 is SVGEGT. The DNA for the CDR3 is TGTGCCAGCAGTTACCTCGGGACAGGGGCACGGGGCGAGCAGTACTTC. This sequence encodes CASSYLGTGARGEQYF.

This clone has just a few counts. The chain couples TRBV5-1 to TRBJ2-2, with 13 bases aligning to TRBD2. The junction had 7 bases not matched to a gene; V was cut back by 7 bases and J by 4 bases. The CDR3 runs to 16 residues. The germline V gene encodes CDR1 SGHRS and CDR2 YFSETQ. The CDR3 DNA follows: TGCGCCAGCCGCCCCGGACTAGCGGGGGTCACCGGGGAGCTGTTTTTT. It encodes CASRPGLAGVTGELFF.

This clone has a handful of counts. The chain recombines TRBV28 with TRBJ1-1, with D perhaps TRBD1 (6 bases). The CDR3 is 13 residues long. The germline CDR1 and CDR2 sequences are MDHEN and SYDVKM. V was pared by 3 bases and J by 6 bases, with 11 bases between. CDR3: CASSFGQGSEAFF. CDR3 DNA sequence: TGTGCCAGCAGTTTTGGGCAGGGGTCTGAAGCTTTCTTT.

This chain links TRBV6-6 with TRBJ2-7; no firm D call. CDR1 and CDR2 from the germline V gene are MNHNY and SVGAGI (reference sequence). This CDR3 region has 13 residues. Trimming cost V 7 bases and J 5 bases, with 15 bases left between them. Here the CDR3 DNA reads TGTGCCAGCAACCCCAAGGGTATCAACGAGCAGTACTTC. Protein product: CASNPKGINEQYF.

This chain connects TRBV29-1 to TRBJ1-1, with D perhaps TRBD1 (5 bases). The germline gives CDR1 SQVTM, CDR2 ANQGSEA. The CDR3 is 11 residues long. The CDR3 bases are TGCAGTGGGACCCCGAGGACTGAAGCTTTCTTT. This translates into CSGTPRTEAFF. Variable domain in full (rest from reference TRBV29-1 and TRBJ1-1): SAVISQKPSRDICQRGTSLTIQCQVDSQVTMMFWYRQQPGQSLTLIATANQGSEATYESGFVIDKFPISRPNLTFSTLTVSNMSPEDSSIYLCSGTPRTEAFFGQGTRLTVV.

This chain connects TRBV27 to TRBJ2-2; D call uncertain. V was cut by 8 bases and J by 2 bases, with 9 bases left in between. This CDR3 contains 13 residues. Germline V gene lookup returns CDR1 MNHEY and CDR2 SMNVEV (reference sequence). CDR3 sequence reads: CASQKLNTGELFF. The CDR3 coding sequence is TGTGCCAGCCAGAAATTAAACACCGGGGAGCTGTTTTTT.

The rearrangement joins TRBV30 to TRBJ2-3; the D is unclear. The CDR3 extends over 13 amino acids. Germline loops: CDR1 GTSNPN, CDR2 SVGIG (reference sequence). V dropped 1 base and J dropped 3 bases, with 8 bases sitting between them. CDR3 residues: CAWSGGETDTQYF. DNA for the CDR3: TGTGCCTGGAGTGGAGGTGAAACAGATACGCAGTATTTT.

CDR3 DNA: TGCGCCAGCAGCCAAGGCCTGGGACAGGGGGCGTCTAATGAAAAACTGTTTTTT. It yields the protein CASSQGLGQGASNEKLFF. J is TRBJ1-4 and V is TRBV4-3, with 12 bases identical to TRBD1. J was trimmed by 3 bases and V by 1 base; bases with no gene match: 6. Germline CDR1 is LGHNA and CDR2 is YSLEER. The CDR3 runs to 18 residues.

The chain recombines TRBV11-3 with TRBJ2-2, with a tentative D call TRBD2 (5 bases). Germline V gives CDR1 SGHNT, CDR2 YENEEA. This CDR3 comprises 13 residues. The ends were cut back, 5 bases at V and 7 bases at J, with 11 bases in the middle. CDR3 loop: CASSQPGIGELFF. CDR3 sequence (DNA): TGTGCCAGCAGCCAACCGGGGATCGGGGAGCTGTTTTTT.

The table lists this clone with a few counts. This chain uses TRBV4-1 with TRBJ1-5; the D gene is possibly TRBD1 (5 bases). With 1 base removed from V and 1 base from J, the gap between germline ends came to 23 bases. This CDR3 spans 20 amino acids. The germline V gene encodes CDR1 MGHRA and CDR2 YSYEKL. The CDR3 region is CASSQAPPDSPRGSNQPQHF. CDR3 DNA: TGCGCCAGCAGCCAAGCCCCACCAGACAGTCCTCGAGGAAGCAATCAGCCCCAGCATTTT.

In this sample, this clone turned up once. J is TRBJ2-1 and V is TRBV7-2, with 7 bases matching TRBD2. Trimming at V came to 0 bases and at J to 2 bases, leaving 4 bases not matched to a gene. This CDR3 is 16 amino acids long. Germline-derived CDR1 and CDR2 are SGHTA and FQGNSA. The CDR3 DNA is TGTGCCAGCAGCTTAGCAACGGGGGGTCCCTACAATGAGCAGTTCTTC. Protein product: CASSLATGGPYNEQFF.

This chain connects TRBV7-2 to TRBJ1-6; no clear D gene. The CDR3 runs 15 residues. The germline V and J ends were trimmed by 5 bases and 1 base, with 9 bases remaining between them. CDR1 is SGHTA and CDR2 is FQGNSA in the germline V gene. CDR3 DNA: TGTGCCAGCAGCCCGGTCGGGTCCTATAATTCACCCCTCCACTTT. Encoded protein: CASSPVGSYNSPLHF.

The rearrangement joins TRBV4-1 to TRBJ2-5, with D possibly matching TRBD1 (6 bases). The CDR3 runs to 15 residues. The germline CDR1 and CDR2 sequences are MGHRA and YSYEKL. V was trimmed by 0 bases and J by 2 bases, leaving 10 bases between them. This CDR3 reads CASSQEGAKQETQYF. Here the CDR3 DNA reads TGCGCCAGCAGCCAAGAGGGGGCGAAACAAGAGACCCAGTACTTC.

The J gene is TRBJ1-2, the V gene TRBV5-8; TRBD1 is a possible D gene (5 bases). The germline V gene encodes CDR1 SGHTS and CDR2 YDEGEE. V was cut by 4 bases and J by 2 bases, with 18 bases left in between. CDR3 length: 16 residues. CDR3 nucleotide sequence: TGTGCCAGCAGCCAATCCGGGACCCGTGGAAACTATGGCTACACCTTC. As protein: CASSQSGTRGNYGYTF.

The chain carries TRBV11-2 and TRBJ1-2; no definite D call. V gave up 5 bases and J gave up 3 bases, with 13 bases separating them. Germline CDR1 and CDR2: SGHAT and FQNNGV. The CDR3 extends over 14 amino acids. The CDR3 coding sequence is TGTGCCAGCAGCAGAAGTAGAAGGGACTATGGCTACACCTTC. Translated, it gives CASSRSRRDYGYTF.

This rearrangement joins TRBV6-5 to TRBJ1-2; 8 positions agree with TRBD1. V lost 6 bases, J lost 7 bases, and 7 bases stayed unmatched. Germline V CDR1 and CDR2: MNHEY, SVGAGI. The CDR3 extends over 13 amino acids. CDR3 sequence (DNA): TGTGCCAGCAGGACAGGGGTGATTGGTGGCTACACCTTC. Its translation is CASRTGVIGGYTF.